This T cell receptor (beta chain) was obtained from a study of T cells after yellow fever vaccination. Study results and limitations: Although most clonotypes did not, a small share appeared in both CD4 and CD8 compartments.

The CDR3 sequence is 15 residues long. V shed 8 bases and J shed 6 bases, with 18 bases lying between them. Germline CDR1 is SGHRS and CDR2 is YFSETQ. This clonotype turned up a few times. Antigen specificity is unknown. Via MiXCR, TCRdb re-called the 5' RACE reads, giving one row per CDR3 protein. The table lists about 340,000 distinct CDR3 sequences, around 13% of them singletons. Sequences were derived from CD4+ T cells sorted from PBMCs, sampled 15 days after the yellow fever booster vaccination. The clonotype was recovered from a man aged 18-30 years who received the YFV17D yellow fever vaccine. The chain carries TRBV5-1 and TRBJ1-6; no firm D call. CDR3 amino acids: CASRPLGLLNSPLHF. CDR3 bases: TGCGCCAGTCGCCCTTTAGGGCTCCTTAATTCACCCCTCCACTTT.